A selection of T cell receptor beta chains follows, all from one sample in a study of shared clonotypes between healthy human individuals. Measured with immunoSEQ multiplex PCR; TCRdb has only the in-frame clones, and not every one. The sample has under 150,000 clones; about 70% are singletons. Sequencing was done on a sample of memory CD8+ T cells sorted from blood. The receptor set was obtained from a woman under 40 in good health. CDR3s leave out the opening cysteine and the closing phenylalanine or tryptophan. The order of the fields is V gene, clone size, CDR3 length, J gene, D gene, CDR3 protein. The D gene is left open where the match is weak. Only some rows state a clone size, as once, few, many or a class for expanded clones.

v_gene: TRBV5-1; abundance: NA; len: 14; j_gene: TRBJ2-1; d_gene: TRBD2; CDR3aa: ASSYAGTSDYNEQF
v_gene: TRBV28; abundance: NA; len: 11; j_gene: TRBJ1-5; d_gene: TRBD1; CDR3aa: ASSLTGLGPQH
v_gene: TRBV13; abundance: NA; len: 13; j_gene: TRBJ2-7; d_gene: NA; CDR3aa: ASSLVPFSSYEQY
v_gene: TRBV5-1; abundance: NA; len: 11; j_gene: TRBJ2-1; d_gene: TRBD1; CDR3aa: ASSRDRANEQF
v_gene: TRBV27; abundance: NA; len: 13; j_gene: TRBJ2-5; d_gene: TRBD2; CDR3aa: ASSLGAGGPETQY
v_gene: TRBV6-6; abundance: NA; len: 11; j_gene: TRBJ1-2; d_gene: NA; CDR3aa: ASSPRQRYGYT
v_gene: TRBV30; abundance: NA; len: 12; j_gene: TRBJ2-5; d_gene: TRBD1; CDR3aa: AWRDDRGLETQY
v_gene: TRBV28; abundance: NA; len: 13; j_gene: TRBJ1-1; d_gene: NA; CDR3aa: ASSLSGNLATEAF
v_gene: TRBV4-2; abundance: NA; len: 14; j_gene: TRBJ2-1; d_gene: NA; CDR3aa: ASSRRSDRPYNEQF
v_gene: TRBV27; abundance: few; len: 13; j_gene: TRBJ2-7; d_gene: NA; CDR3aa: ASAPADKGFYEQY
v_gene: TRBV21-1; abundance: NA; len: 7; j_gene: TRBJ1-2; d_gene: NA; CDR3aa: ASASGYT
v_gene: TRBV5-1; abundance: once; len: 12; j_gene: TRBJ1-2; d_gene: NA; CDR3aa: ASSLVGPSLGYT
v_gene: TRBV6-1; abundance: NA; len: 16; j_gene: TRBJ2-7; d_gene: TRBD1; CDR3aa: ASSAGTGGRCCFYEQY
v_gene: TRBV15; abundance: few; len: 11; j_gene: TRBJ2-7; d_gene: NA; CDR3aa: ATSIVLSPEQY
v_gene: TRBV28; abundance: few; len: 12; j_gene: TRBJ2-7; d_gene: TRBD2; CDR3aa: ASTRLAGLYEQY
v_gene: TRBV10-3; abundance: few; len: 12; j_gene: TRBJ2-5; d_gene: NA; CDR3aa: AVYSTGSQETQY
v_gene: TRBV7-9; abundance: NA; len: 10; j_gene: TRBJ1-1; d_gene: NA; CDR3aa: ASRHRNTEAF
v_gene: TRBV5-5; abundance: NA; len: 10; j_gene: TRBJ2-2; d_gene: NA; CDR3aa: ASSLMTGELF
v_gene: TRBV5-1; abundance: NA; len: 14; j_gene: TRBJ1-1; d_gene: TRBD1; CDR3aa: ASSTLPRGPNTEAF
v_gene: TRBV7-2; abundance: NA; len: 10; j_gene: TRBJ2-7; d_gene: NA; CDR3aa: ASSLVISEQY
v_gene: TRBV27; abundance: NA; len: 15; j_gene: TRBJ2-2; d_gene: TRBD2; CDR3aa: ASSSGLAGASAGELF
v_gene: TRBV27; abundance: NA; len: 12; j_gene: TRBJ2-7; d_gene: NA; CDR3aa: ASSLTPISYEQY